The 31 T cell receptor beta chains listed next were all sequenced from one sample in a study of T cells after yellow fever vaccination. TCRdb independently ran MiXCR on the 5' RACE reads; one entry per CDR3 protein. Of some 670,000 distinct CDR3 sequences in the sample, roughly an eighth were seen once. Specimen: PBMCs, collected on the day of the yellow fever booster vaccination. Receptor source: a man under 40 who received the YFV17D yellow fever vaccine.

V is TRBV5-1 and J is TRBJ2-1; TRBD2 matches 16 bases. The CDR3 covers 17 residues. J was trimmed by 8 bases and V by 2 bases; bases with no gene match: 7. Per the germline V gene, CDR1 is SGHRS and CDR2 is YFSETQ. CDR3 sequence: CASSLVPGLAGGDEQFF. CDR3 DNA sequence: TGCGCCAGCAGCTTAGTCCCGGGACTAGCGGGAGGGGATGAGCAGTTCTTC.

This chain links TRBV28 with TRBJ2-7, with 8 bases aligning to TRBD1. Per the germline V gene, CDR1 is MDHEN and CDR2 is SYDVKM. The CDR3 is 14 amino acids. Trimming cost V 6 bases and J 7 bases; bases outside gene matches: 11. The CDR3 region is CASSSGTGAWEQYF. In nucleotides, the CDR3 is TGTGCCAGCAGCTCCGGGACAGGAGCCTGGGAGCAGTACTTC.

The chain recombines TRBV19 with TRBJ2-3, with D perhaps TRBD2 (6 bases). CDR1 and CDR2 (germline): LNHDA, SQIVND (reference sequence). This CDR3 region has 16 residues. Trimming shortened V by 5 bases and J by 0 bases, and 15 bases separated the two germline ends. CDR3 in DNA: TGTGCCAGTAGTTTCTCCGTCGGGACTAGCACAGATACGCAGTATTTT. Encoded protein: CASSFSVGTSTDTQYF.

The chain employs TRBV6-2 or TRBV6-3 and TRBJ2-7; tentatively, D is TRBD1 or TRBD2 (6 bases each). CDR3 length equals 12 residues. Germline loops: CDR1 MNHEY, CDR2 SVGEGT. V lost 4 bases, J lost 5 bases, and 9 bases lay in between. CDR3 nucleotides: TGTGCCAGCAGTTGGGGGGCCAACGAGCAGTACTTC. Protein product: CASSWGANEQYF.

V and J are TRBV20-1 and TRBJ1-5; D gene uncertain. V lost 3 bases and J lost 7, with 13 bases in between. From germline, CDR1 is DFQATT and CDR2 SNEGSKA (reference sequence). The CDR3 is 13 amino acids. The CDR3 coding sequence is TGCAGTGCTAGTCGGGGAGAGGAGCAGCCCCAGCATTTT. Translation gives CSASRGEEQPQHF.

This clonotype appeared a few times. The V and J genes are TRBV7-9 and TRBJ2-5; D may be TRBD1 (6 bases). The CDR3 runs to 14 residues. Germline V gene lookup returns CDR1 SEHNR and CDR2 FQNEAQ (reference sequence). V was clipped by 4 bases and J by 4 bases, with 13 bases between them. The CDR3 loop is CASSSWGHGETQYF. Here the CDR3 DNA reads TGTGCCAGCAGCTCCTGGGGACATGGAGAGACCCAGTACTTC.

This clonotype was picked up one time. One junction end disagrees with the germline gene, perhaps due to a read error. The CDR3 sequence: CAISERRGELFF. CDR3 DNA sequence: TGTGCCATCAGCGAGAGACGCGGGGAGCTGTTTTTT. The rearrangement uses TRBV7-6 and TRBJ2-2, with D unresolved. The CDR3 covers 12 residues. The germline CDR1 and CDR2 sequences are SGHVS and FNYEAQ.

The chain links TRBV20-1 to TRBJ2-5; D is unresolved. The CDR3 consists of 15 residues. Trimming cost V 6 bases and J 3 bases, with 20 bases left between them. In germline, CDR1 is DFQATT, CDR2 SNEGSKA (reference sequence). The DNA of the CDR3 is TGCAGTGCCCCGTTTGGGTTCAACGGTAAAGAGACCCAGTACTTC. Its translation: CSAPFGFNGKETQYF.

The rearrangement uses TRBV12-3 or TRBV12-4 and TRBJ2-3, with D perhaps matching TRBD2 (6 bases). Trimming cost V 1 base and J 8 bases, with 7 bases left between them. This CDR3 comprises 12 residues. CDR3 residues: CASSLGRGTQYF. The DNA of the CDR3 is TGTGCCAGCAGTTTAGGGCGGGGTACGCAGTATTTT.

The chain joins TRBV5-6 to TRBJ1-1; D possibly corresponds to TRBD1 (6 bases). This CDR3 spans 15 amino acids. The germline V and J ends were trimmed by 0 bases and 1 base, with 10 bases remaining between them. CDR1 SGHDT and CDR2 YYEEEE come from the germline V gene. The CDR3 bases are TGTGCCAGCAGCTTGGGGGGGCTTAGGAACACTGAAGCTTTCTTT. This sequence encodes CASSLGGLRNTEAFF.

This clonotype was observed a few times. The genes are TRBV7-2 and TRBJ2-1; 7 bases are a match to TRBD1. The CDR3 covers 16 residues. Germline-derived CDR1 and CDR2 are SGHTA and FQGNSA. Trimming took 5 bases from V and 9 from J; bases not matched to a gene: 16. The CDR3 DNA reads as TGTGCCAGCAGCCTACACTCCGGGACAGCAGGAGGTGAGCAGTTCTTC. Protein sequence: CASSLHSGTAGGEQFF.

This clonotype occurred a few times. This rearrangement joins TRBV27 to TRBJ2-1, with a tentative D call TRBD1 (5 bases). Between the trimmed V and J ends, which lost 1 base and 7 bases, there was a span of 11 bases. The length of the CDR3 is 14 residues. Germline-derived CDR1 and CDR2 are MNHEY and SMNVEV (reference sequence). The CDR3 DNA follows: TGTGCCAGCAGTTTATGGCTGGGGCGTAATGAGCAGTTCTTC. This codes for CASSLWLGRNEQFF.

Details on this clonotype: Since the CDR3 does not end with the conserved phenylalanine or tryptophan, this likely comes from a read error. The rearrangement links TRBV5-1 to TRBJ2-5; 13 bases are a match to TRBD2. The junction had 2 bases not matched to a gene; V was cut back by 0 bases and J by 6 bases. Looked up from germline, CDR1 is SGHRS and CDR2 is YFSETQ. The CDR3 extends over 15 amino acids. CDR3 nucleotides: TGCGCCAGCAGCTTGGGGACTAGCGGGAGCCAGACCCAGTACTCC. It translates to CASSLGTSGSQTQYS.

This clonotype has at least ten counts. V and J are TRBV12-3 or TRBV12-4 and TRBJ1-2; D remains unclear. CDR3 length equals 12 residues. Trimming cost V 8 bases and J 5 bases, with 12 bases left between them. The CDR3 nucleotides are TGTGCCAGCTTGCAAGTTGGGTATGGCTACACCTTC. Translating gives CASLQVGYGYTF.

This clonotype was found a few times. The CDR3 region has the DNA TGCGCCAGCAGCTTGACCGGGACAGGGATACACTACAATGAGCAGTTCTTC. This encodes CASSLTGTGIHYNEQFF. The chain recombines TRBV5-1 with TRBJ2-1; 9 bases fit TRBD1. Germline V gene data show CDR1 as SGHRS and CDR2 as YFSETQ. The CDR3 is 17 amino acids. After removal of 1 base from V and 3 bases from J, the junction contained 8 bases not matched to a gene. Using reference TRBV5-1 and TRBJ2-1 for the parts outside the CDR3, the full variable domain is KAGVTQTPRYLIKTRGQQVTLSCSPISGHRSVSWYQQTPGQGLQFLFEYFSETQRNKGNFPGRFSGRQFSNSRSEMNVSTLELGDSALYLCASSLTGTGIHYNEQFFGPGTRLTVL.

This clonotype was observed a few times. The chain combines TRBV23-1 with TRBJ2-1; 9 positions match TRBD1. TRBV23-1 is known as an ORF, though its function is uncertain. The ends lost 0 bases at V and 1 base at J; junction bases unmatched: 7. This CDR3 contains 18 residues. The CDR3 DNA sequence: TGCGCCAGCAGTCAATCCCAACCGGGACAGGGATCCTACAATGAGCAGTTCTTC. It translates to CASSQSQPGQGSYNEQFF.

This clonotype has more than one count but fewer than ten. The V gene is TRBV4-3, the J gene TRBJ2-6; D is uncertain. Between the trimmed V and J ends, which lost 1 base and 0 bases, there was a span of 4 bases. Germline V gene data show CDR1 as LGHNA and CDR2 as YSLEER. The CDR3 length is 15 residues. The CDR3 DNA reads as TGCGCCAGCAGCCAAGCCCACTCTGGGGCCAACGTCCTGACTTTC. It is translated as CASSQAHSGANVLTF.

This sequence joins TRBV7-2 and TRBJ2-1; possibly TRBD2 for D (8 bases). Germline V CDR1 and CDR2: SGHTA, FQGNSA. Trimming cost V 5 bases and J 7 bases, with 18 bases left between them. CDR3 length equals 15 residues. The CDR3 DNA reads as TGTGCCAGCAGCCCAAGACAGGGCGGGAGGAATGAGCAGTTCTTC. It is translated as CASSPRQGGRNEQFF.

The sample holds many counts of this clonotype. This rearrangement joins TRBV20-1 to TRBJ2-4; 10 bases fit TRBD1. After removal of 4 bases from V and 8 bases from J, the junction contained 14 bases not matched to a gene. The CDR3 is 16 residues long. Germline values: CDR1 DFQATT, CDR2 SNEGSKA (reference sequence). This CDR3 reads CSATPGQGDVVHIQYF. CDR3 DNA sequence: TGCAGTGCTACCCCAGGACAGGGGGATGTAGTGCACATTCAGTACTTC.

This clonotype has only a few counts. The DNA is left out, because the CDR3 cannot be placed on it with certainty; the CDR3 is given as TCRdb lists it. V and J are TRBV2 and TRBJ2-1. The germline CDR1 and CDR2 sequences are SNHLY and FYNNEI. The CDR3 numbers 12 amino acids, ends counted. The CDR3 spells CASILVYDEQFF.

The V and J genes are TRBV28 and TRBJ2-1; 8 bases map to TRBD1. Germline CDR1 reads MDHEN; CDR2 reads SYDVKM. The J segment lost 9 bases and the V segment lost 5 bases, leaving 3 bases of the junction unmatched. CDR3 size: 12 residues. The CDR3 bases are TGTGCCAGCAGTCAGGGGGCGCTTGAGCAGTTCTTC. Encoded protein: CASSQGALEQFF. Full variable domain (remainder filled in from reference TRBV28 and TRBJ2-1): DVKVTQSSRYLVKRTGEKVFLECVQDMDHENMFWYRQDPGLGLRLIYFSYDVKMKEKGDIPEGYSVSREKKERFSLILESASTNQTSMYLCASSQGALEQFFGPGTRLTVL.

CDR3 coding DNA: TGCAGTGCTAGAGGCGAACCCGAAACCGGACACTTTCAAGAGACCCAGTACTTC. It yields the protein CSARGEPETGHFQETQYF. The V and J genes are TRBV20-1 and TRBJ2-5; D is possibly TRBD1 (5 bases). The CDR3 has 18 amino acids. With 1 base removed from V and 2 bases from J, the gap between germline ends came to 23 bases. Germline V CDR1 and CDR2: DFQATT, SNEGSKA (reference sequence).

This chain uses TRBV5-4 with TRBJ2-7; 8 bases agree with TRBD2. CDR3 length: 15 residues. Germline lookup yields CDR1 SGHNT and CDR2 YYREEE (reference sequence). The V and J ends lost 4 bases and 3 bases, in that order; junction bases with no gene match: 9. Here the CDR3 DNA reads TGTGCCAGCAGCCCTAACGGGAGGGGTGGCTACGAGCAGTACTTC. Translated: CASSPNGRGGYEQYF.

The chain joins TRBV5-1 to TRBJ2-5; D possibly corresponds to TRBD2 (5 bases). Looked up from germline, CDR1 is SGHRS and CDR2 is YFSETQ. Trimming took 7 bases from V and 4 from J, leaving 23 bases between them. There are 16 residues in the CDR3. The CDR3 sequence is CASHQSRGSYVETQYF. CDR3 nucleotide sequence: TGCGCCAGCCACCAATCCCGGGGATCCTATGTAGAGACCCAGTACTTC. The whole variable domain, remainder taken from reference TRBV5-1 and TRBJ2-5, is KAGVTQTPRYLIKTRGQQVTLSCSPISGHRSVSWYQQTPGQGLQFLFEYFSETQRNKGNFPGRFSGRQFSNSRSEMNVSTLELGDSALYLCASHQSRGSYVETQYFGPGTRLLVL.

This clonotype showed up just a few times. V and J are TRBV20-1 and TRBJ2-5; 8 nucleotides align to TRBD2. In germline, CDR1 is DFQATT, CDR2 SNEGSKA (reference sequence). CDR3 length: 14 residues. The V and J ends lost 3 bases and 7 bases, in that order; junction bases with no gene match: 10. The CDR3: CSARSGRGLGTQYF. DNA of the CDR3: TGCAGTGCTAGGAGCGGGAGAGGGTTGGGGACCCAGTACTTC.

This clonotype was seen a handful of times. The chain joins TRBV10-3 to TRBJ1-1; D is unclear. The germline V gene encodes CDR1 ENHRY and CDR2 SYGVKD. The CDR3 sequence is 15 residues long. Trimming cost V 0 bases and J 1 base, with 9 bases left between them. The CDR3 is CAISESTEQNTEAFF. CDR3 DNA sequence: TGTGCCATCAGTGAGTCCACAGAACAGAACACTGAAGCTTTCTTT.

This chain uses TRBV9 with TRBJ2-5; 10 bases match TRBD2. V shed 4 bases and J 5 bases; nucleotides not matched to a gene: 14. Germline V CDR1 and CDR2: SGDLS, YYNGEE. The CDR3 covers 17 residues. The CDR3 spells CASSSGGVAGGMETQYF. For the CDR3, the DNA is TGTGCCAGCAGCTCCGGTGGGGTAGCGGGAGGTATGGAGACCCAGTACTTC.

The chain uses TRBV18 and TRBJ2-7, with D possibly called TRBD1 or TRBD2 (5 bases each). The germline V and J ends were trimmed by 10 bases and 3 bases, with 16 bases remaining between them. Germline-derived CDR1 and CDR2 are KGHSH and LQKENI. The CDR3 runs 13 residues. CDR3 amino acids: CATRGTSIYEQYF. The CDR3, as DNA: TGTGCCACCCGAGGGACCTCCATCTACGAGCAGTACTTC.

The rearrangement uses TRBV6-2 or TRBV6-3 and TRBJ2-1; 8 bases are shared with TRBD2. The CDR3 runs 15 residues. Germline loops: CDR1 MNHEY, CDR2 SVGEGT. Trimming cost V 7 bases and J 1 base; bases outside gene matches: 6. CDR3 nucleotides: TGTGCCAGCACCGGGGGGGGTAGGTCCTACAATGAGCAGTTCTTC. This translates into CASTGGGRSYNEQFF.

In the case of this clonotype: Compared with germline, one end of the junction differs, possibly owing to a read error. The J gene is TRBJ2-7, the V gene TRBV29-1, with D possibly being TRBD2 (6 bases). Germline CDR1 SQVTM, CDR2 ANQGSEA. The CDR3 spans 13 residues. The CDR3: CSVGGYQAYVQYF. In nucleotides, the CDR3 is TGCAGCGTGGGAGGCTACCAAGCCTACGTGCAGTACTTC.

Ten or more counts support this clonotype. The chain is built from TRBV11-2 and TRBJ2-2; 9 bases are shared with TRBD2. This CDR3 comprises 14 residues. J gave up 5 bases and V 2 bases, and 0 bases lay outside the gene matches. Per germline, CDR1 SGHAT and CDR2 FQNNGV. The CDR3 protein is CASSLSGRTGELFF. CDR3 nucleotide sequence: TGTGCCAGCAGCTTAAGCGGGAGGACCGGGGAGCTGTTTTTT. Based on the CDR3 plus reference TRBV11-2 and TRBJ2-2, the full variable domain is EAGVAQSPRYKIIEKRQSVAFWCNPISGHATLYWYQQILGQGPKLLIQFQNNGVVDDSQLPKDRFSAERLKGVDSTLKIQPAKLEDSAVYLCASSLSGRTGELFFGEGSRLTVL.